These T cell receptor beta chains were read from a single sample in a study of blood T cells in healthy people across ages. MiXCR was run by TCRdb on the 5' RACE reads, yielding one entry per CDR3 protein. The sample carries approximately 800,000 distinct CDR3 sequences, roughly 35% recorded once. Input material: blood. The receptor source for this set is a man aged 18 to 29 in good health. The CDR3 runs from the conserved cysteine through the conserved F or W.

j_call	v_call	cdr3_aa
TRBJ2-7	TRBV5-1	CASSSGGSSSSYEQYF
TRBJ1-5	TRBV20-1	CSARAGAWNQPQHF
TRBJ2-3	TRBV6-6	CASRPRGVGTDTQYF
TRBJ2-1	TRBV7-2	CASSRPGLIDEQFF
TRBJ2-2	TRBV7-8	CASSFPTGAANTGELFF
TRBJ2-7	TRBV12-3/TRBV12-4	CASSGQRGPYEQYF
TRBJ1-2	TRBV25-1	CASSETASYYGYTF
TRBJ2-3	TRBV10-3	CAISESILAGGVGTDTQYF
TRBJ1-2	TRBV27	CASSVGASNYGYTF
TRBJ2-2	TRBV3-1	CASSSLNTGELFF
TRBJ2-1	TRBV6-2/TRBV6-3	CASIRTGGNEQFF
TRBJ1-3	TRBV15	CATSRDHLGGNTIYF
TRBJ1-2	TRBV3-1	CASSHTDWDGYTF
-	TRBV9	CASSVGTGYGEQYF
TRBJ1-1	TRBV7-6	CASSFVTGTGTNTEAFF
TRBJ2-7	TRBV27	CASSKLQGTYEQYF
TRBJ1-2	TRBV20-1	CSGPASRSSSSGYTF
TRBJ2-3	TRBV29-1	CSVPPQGAIPDTQYF
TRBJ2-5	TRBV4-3	CASSQFTGSREQYF
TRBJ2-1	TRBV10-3	CAIATSSGGDNEQFF
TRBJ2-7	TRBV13	CASSLLRGGGNEQYF
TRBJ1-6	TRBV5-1	CASSWGDRDRSPLHF
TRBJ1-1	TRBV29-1	CSVSQGHTEAFF
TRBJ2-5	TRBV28	CASRGIAETQYF
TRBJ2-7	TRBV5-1	CASSQGQGADEQYF
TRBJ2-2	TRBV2	CAVKGARTGELFF
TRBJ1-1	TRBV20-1	CSALIRENTEAFF
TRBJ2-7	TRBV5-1	CASSPGIGSDEQYF
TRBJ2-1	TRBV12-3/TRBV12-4	CASSLVRAYNEQFF
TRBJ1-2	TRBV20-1	CSARDGTVAMYYGYTF
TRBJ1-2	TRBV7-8	CASSLALGPGYGYTF
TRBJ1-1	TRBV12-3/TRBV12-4	CASSLSSGAEAFF
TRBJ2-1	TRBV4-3	CASSKAWDSDNEQFF
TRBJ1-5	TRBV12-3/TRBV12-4	CASSLGGRRPQHF
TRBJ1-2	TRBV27	CASSFTSSNYGYTF
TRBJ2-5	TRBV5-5	CASSLKASGGNQETQYF
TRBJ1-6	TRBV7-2	CASSLAAVANSPLHF
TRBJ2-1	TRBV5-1	CASSATGGASYNEQFF
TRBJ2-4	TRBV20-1	CSAARGRAYKNIQYF
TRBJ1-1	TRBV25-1	CASSEGLGGENTEAFF